The rows below give T cell receptor beta chains drawn from one sample of a study of cytomegalovirus exposure and HLA in healthy donors. Some clones are missing from TCRdb's copy, which holds only in-frame ones; the method was immunoSEQ multiplex PCR. The table shows roughly 150,000 clones, with under 90% occurring only once. The sample taken for sequencing was PBMCs. The receptors derive from a woman aged 18-29 years in good health and CMV-seropositive. Both conserved end residues are part of each CDR3. Fields, in order: clone size, D gene, J gene, V gene, CDR3 DNA, CDR3 protein. The D gene is left open where the match is weak. A clone size is listed for some rows: how often the clone was seen (once, few, many), or a class if it is expanded.

>-|-|TRBJ2-7|TRBV29-1
TGCAGCGTATTATCAGGGGACTCCTACGAGCAGTACTTC
CSVLSGDSYEQYF
>few|TRBD2|TRBJ2-7|TRBV5-6
TGTGCCAGCAGCGTATCTAGCGGGAGCTCCTACGAGCAGTACTTC
CASSVSSGSSYEQYF
>-|-|TRBJ1-4|TRBV27
TGTGCCAGCAGTTTCGGGTATCACCCTGGGAATGAAAAACTGTTTTTT
CASSFGYHPGNEKLFF
>-|-|TRBJ2-7|TRBV6-5
TGTGCCAGCTTAAGATACAATCCCTACGAGCAGTACTTC
CASLRYNPYEQYF
>once|TRBD2|TRBJ2-7|TRBV4-3
TGCGCCAGCAGTCGGCTAGCGGGAGAAGGCGAGCAGTACTTC
CASSRLAGEGEQYF
>-|-|TRBJ2-3|TRBV5-1
TGCGCCAGCTCACGGCGGACTAGCACAGATACGCAGTATTTT
CASSRRTSTDTQYF
>-|TRBD1|TRBJ2-2|TRBV27
TGTGCCAGCAGTTTCTCTGGACAGGGCGGAGGGGAGCTGTTTTTT
CASSFSGQGGGELFF
>-|-|TRBJ2-3|TRBV4-1
TGCGCCAGCAGCCATCAGAGCGGATCTAGCACAGATACGCAGTATTTT
CASSHQSGSSTDTQYF
>-|TRBD2|TRBJ2-4|TRBV28
TGTGCCAGCAGTTTATACGCCAGCGGGAGGAAAAACATTCAGTACTTC
CASSLYASGRKNIQYF
>-|TRBD2|TRBJ2-1|TRBV7-6
TGTGCCAGCAGCCTCGGTGTTTTAGCGGGAGAAGGATTCAATGAGCAGTTCTTC
CASSLGVLAGEGFNEQFF
>-|-|TRBJ2-6|TRBV7-9
TGTGCCAGCAGCTTAGACAGCTCTGGGGCCAACGTCCTGACTTTC
CASSLDSSGANVLTF
>-|-|TRBJ1-1|TRBV19
TGTGCCAGTAGTATAGGACGGGGAAGTACTGAAGCTTTCTTT
CASSIGRGSTEAFF
>-|TRBD2|TRBJ2-1|TRBV5-1
TGCGCCAGCAGCACAGGGGGACTAGCGGGGAAGAACAATGAGCAGTTCTTC
CASSTGGLAGKNNEQFF
>once|-|TRBJ1-4|TRBV18
TGTGCCAGCTCACCGCGAAGTAAACAGGGCGCTAATGAAAAACTGTTTTTT
CASSPRSKQGANEKLFF
>-|-|TRBJ2-4|TRBV30
TGTGCCTGGGGTTCGGAAAACATTCAGTACTTC
CAWGSENIQYF
>-|-|TRBJ2-3|TRBV11-2
TGTGCCAGCAGCGAACAGGGTCCAGATACGCAGTATTTT
CASSEQGPDTQYF
>-|-|TRBJ1-3|TRBV5-4
TGTGCCAGCAGCCTACAGGGTTGGGGTACTGGAAACACCATATATTTT
CASSLQGWGTGNTIYF
>-|-|TRBJ2-6|TRBV5-1
TGCGCCAGCAGCTTGCGGCAAGGACACTCCTTGGCTGGGGCCAACGTCCTGACTTTC
CASSLRQGHSLAGANVLTF
>-|-|TRBJ2-7|TRBV4-1
TGCGCCAGCAGCCGTACACCGGGTACCTACGAGCAGTACTTC
CASSRTPGTYEQYF
>few|-|TRBJ1-1|TRBV6-5
TGTGCCAGCAGTTACTCGAGCACTGAAGCTTTCTTT
CASSYSSTEAFF
>-|TRBD2|TRBJ2-7|TRBV7-2
TGTGCCAGCAGCAACCTCTTTGGTGCGGGAGGGCCGGGTGAGCAGTACTTC
CASSNLFGAGGPGEQYF
>-|-|TRBJ2-1|TRBV27
TGTGCCAGCAGTCCTCGACTAGACTGGGGGAACAATGAGCAGTTCTTC
CASSPRLDWGNNEQFF
>few|TRBD2|TRBJ2-7|TRBV4-2
TGTGCCAGCAGCCCGAGTATGGCGGGGGGCGAAAACGAGCAGTACTTC
CASSPSMAGGENEQYF
>-|-|TRBJ1-4|TRBV4-1
TGCGCCAGCAGCCAAGATCCAGGGATGACTAATGAAAAACTGTTTTTT
CASSQDPGMTNEKLFF
>once|TRBD2|TRBJ2-7|TRBV7-8
TGTGCCAGCAGTTTAGGACTAGCGGGAGGGCCATCCTACGAGCAGTACTTC
CASSLGLAGGPSYEQYF
>-|-|TRBJ1-2|TRBV10-2
TGCGCCAGCAGTGAGTCGAATAGATACCATGGCTACACCTTC
CASSESNRYHGYTF
>-|TRBD1|TRBJ2-7|TRBV7-9
TGTGCCAGCAGCCAGACAGGGCGCTCCTACGAGCAGTACTTC
CASSQTGRSYEQYF
>-|-|TRBJ2-2|TRBV7-2
TGTGCCAGCAGCTTAGTCCCCCCCTCCCCAGCGAACACCGGGGAGCTGTTTTTT
CASSLVPPSPANTGELFF
>-|TRBD2|TRBJ2-1|TRBV6-4
TGTGCCAGCAGTGAAGGACTAGCGGGAGGAAATGAGCAGTTCTTC
CASSEGLAGGNEQFF
>-|-|TRBJ2-7|TRBV7-6
TGTGCCAGCAGCTTTGTGGGAGGATCCTACGAGCAGTACTTC
CASSFVGGSYEQYF